Presented here are 3 T cell receptor beta chains from one specimen sequenced in a study of shared clonotypes between healthy human individuals. Sequenced by immunoSEQ multiplex PCR; TCRdb stores in-frame clones only, minus some. The repertoire has hundreds of thousands of clones, around 80% of them found once; the top ten carry around 12%. The source material was PBMCs. Receptors originate from a woman between 40 and 55 years old in good health. Some clones in this sample may be carry-over from other donors' samples.

DNA for the CDR3: TGTGCCACGTACCGGGAGAACACCGGGGAGCTGTTTTTT. Translating it yields CATYRENTGELFF. V usage is TRBV15 and J usage is TRBJ2-2; D may be TRBD2 (5 bases). The CDR3 has 13 amino acids. Trimming took 9 bases from V and 1 from J, leaving 9 bases between them. Looked up from germline, CDR1 is LNHNV and CDR2 is YYDKDF (reference sequence).

The V call is TRBV11-2, the J call TRBJ2-7, with TRBD2 matching 9 bases. There are 17 residues in the CDR3. Trimming cost V 0 bases and J 4 bases; bases outside gene matches: 10. The germline V gene encodes CDR1 SGHAT and CDR2 FQNNGV. The CDR3 DNA follows: TGTGCCAGCAGCTTAGATGTCGGTAGCGGGAGAGGGTACGAGCAGTACTTC. This encodes CASSLDVGSGRGYEQYF.

On this clone: Other DNA sequences in the same sample also yield this CDR3. This chain connects TRBV9 to TRBJ2-7; 8 bases are a match to TRBD2. This CDR3 has 14 residues. V lost 0 bases, J lost 2 bases, and 1 base stayed unmatched. Per germline, CDR1 SGDLS and CDR2 YYNGEE. CDR3 in DNA: TGTGCCAGCAGCGTAGGCGGGGGGACCTACGAGCAGTACTTC. This gives the protein CASSVGGGTYEQYF.